This T cell receptor (beta chain) was sequenced during a study of neoadjuvant anti-PD-1 for oral cavity cancer. General study results and limits: PBMC Gini-index clonality exceeded responders' in non-responders post-nivolumab.

Blood libraries mostly used around 510 ng genomic DNA, six replicates each. TCRdb's copy holds only in-frame clones and misses some; the assay was immunoSEQ multiplex PCR. The data hold roughly 7,000 clones, with roughly 78% observed a single time. A few counts support this clone. Its target is not known. Germline V gives CDR1 SGDLS, CDR2 YYNGEE. V gave up 4 bases and J gave up 7 bases; unmatched junction bases: 1. This CDR3 contains 12 residues. The sequence came from a person between 35 and 79 years old with oral cavity squamous cell carcinoma. V and J are TRBV9 and TRBJ2-4, with 8 positions matching TRBD2. The sample was PBMCs, taken before nivolumab (anti-PD-1) treatment. The CDR3 here is CASSPGGNIQYF. In nucleotides, the CDR3 is TGTGCCAGCAGCCCGGGAGGGAACATTCAGTACTTC.